Each of the 31 T cell receptor beta chains below was sequenced from the same sample in a study of control samples from healthy donors and cancer patients. Only in-frame clones appear in the TCRdb table, and some are missing; sequencing was by immunoSEQ multiplex PCR. This table has about 150,000 clones, approximately 96% appearing once. What was sequenced was blood. These receptors were collected from a woman between 40 and 55 years old in good health.

CDR3: CASSQDRRGAFF. The CDR3 DNA sequence: TGTGCCAGCTCTCAAGACAGGCGGGGAGCTTTCTTT. The V call is TRBV18, the J call TRBJ1-1; D possibly corresponds to TRBD1 (6 bases). V was trimmed by 6 bases and J by 10 bases, leaving 15 bases between them. Germline values: CDR1 KGHSH, CDR2 LQKENI. The length of the CDR3 is 12 residues. Looking up the rest from reference TRBV18 and TRBJ1-1 gives the full variable domain: NAGVMQNPRHLVRRRGQEARLRCSPMKGHSHVYWYRQLPEEGLKFMVYLQKENIIDESGMPKERFSAEFPKEGPSILRIQQVVRGDSAAYFCASSQDRRGAFFGQGTRLTVV.

The chain recombines TRBV30 with TRBJ1-6; TRBD1 is a possible D gene (6 bases). V was clipped by 0 bases and J by 4 bases, with 10 bases between them. This CDR3 has 15 amino acids. Germline V gene lookup returns CDR1 GTSNPN and CDR2 SVGIG (reference sequence). CDR3 amino acids: CAWSVERGYNSPLHF. CDR3 DNA sequence: TGTGCCTGGAGTGTTGAGAGGGGGTATAATTCACCCCTCCACTTT.

To note about this clone: Additional DNA sequences in this sample encode the identical CDR3. The rearrangement uses TRBV3-1 (or the pseudogene TRBV3-2) and TRBJ1-5; 9 nucleotides match TRBD1. Trimming cost V 4 bases and J 7 bases; bases outside gene matches: 5. Germline V lookup: CDR1 LGHDT, CDR2 YNNKEL (reference sequence). This CDR3 comprises 14 residues. The CDR3 DNA reads TGTGCCAGCAGCCTGGGACAGGGTAACCAGCCCCAGCATTTT. Protein sequence: CASSLGQGNQPQHF.

This chain uses TRBV6-2 or TRBV6-3 with TRBJ2-7; D gene unclear. Germline V gene lookup returns CDR1 MNHEY and CDR2 SVGEGT. The CDR3 has 14 amino acids. V shed 5 bases and J shed 6 bases, with 17 bases lying between them. The CDR3 sequence: CASSLPRRLTEQYF. The CDR3 nucleotides read TGTGCCAGCAGTCTCCCGCGTCGACTCACCGAGCAGTACTTC.

A single count supports this clone. CDR3 sequence reads: CASSVGNSNQPQHF. The CDR3, as DNA: TGTGCCAGCAGCGTGGGGAACAGCAATCAGCCCCAGCATTTT. The V gene is TRBV9, the J gene TRBJ1-5; no reliable D call. The CDR3 has 14 amino acids. V gave up 2 bases and J gave up 1 base, with 7 bases separating them. The V gene's germline CDR1 is SGDLS and CDR2 YYNGEE. The full variable domain, in which reference TRBV9 and TRBJ1-5 provide the parts outside the CDR3, is DSGVTQTPKHLITATGQRVTLRCSPRSGDLSVYWYQQSLDQGLQFLIQYYNGEERAKGNILERFSAQQFPDLHSELNLSSLELGDSALYFCASSVGNSNQPQHFGDGTRLSIL.

The chain joins TRBV10-3 to TRBJ1-2, with a tentative D call TRBD1 (5 bases). The CDR3 is 17 residues long. Looked up from germline, CDR1 is ENHRY and CDR2 is SYGVKD. Trimming cost V 2 bases and J 0 bases, with 16 bases left between them. The CDR3: CAISEGGLPGPNYGYTF. CDR3 coding DNA: TGTGCCATCAGTGAGGGTGGGCTCCCGGGGCCTAACTATGGCTACACCTTC.

The CDR3, as DNA: TGTGCCAGTAGTATATTCGTCAGACAGTTTCCTCAGCCCCAGCATTTT. Amino acids: CASSIFVRQFPQPQHF. The chain joins TRBV19 to TRBJ1-5; possibly TRBD1 for D (5 bases). With 2 bases removed from V and 6 bases from J, the gap between germline ends came to 17 bases. CDR3 length: 16 amino acids. CDR1 is LNHDA and CDR2 is SQIVND in the germline V gene (reference sequence).

The chain links TRBV18 to TRBJ1-4; no firm D call. This CDR3 has 16 residues. Trimming removed 4 bases at V and 0 bases at J, with 12 bases between. Per germline, CDR1 KGHSH and CDR2 LQKENI. The CDR3 nucleotides read TGTGCCAGCTCACAGGGCCTACCAGCAACTAATGAAAAACTGTTTTTT. As protein: CASSQGLPATNEKLFF. Supplemented by reference TRBV18 and TRBJ1-4, the full variable domain reads NAGVMQNPRHLVRRRGQEARLRCSPMKGHSHVYWYRQLPEEGLKFMVYLQKENIIDESGMPKERFSAEFPKEGPSILRIQQVVRGDSAAYFCASSQGLPATNEKLFFGSGTQLSVL.

In DNA, the CDR3 is TGTGCCAGCAGCCAACCCCTTCGAACAGGGCCAGCCAAAAACATTCAGTACTTC. Protein product: CASSQPLRTGPAKNIQYF. V gene TRBV16 combines with J gene TRBJ2-4; weak D call: TRBD1 (6 bases). The germline V gene encodes CDR1 KGHSY and CDR2 FQNENV. Trimming stripped 2 bases from V and 0 bases from J, with 17 bases between. The CDR3 is made up of 18 amino acids.

V gene TRBV3-1 (or the pseudogene TRBV3-2) combines with J gene TRBJ1-2; D gene unclear. The CDR3 is 14 residues long. CDR1 and CDR2 from the germline V gene are LGHDT and YNNKEL (reference sequence). Trimming pared 6 bases from V and 1 base from J, leaving 12 bases between. The CDR3: CASSRLTLNYGYTF. DNA for the CDR3: TGTGCCAGCAGTCGATTGACACTTAACTATGGCTACACCTTC.

The chain joins TRBV7-2 to TRBJ1-5, with TRBD1 matching over 8 bases. Germline CDR1 SGHTA, CDR2 FQGNSA. The length of the CDR3 is 14 residues. The V gene end was trimmed by 5 bases and the J gene end by 3 bases; junction bases not matched to a gene: 3. CDR3 sequence (DNA): TGTGCCAGCAGCATGGACAGGGTCAATCAGCCCCAGCATTTT. It is translated as CASSMDRVNQPQHF.

The V gene is TRBV20-1, the J gene TRBJ2-1; the match to TRBD2 covers 12 bases. The CDR3 runs 14 residues. The germline gives CDR1 DFQATT, CDR2 SNEGSKA (reference sequence). The junction had 5 bases not matched to a gene; V was cut back by 3 bases and J by 8 bases. The CDR3 DNA reads TGCAGTGCTAGTGCTAGCGGGAGGGCCTATGAGCAGTTCTTC. Amino acids: CSASASGRAYEQFF.

In its sample, this clone was seen once. This sequence joins TRBV3-1 (or the pseudogene TRBV3-2) and TRBJ1-5; 8 bases are a match to TRBD1. This CDR3 spans 14 amino acids. The germline gives CDR1 LGHDT, CDR2 YNNKEL (reference sequence). Trimming at V came to 4 bases and at J to 1 base, leaving 0 bases not matched to a gene. DNA of the CDR3: TGTGCCAGCAGCCGACAGGGGAGCAATCAGCCCCAGCATTTT. This sequence encodes CASSRQGSNQPQHF.

The rearrangement links TRBV25-1 to TRBJ2-2, with D possibly matching TRBD1 (5 bases). V was cut by 6 bases and J by 3 bases, with 17 bases left in between. The CDR3 length is 16 residues. Germline values: CDR1 MGHDK, CDR2 SYGVNS. The CDR3 region has the DNA TGTGCCAGCAGAGGGTCTAGGGGATGGGACACCGGGGAGCTGTTTTTT. Its protein product is CASRGSRGWDTGELFF.

V is TRBV9 and J is TRBJ1-2, with 9 bases aligning to TRBD1. Looked up from germline, CDR1 is SGDLS and CDR2 is YYNGEE. There are 15 residues in the CDR3. The V segment lost 4 bases and the J segment 5 bases; nucleotides outside the gene matches: 9. CDR3 bases: TGTGCCAGCAGCCCCGGGACAGGGACGATTTATGGCTACACCTTC. Its translation is CASSPGTGTIYGYTF.

The V gene is TRBV7-2, the J gene TRBJ2-1; TRBD2 agrees at 7 bases. V lost 6 bases and J lost 7; bases outside the gene matches: 15. Germline CDR1 and CDR2: SGHTA and FQGNSA. The CDR3 is 16 residues long. The CDR3 is CASSRNRGGEGNEQFF. The CDR3 nucleotides are TGTGCCAGCAGTCGAAATCGGGGCGGGGAGGGGAATGAGCAGTTCTTC.

The genes are TRBV7-2 and TRBJ1-1, with D unresolved. Germline V gene lookup returns CDR1 SGHTA and CDR2 FQGNSA. V gave up 4 bases and J gave up 1 base, with 16 bases separating them. The CDR3 runs to 16 residues. This chain's CDR3 is CASSSSGGSQNTEAFF. The CDR3 nucleotides are TGTGCCAGCAGCTCCAGTGGAGGCAGCCAGAACACTGAAGCTTTCTTT.

This rearrangement joins TRBV29-1 to TRBJ1-1; possibly TRBD1 for D (6 bases). Germline V gene lookup returns CDR1 SQVTM and CDR2 ANQGSEA. V was clipped by 7 bases and J by 1 base, with 7 bases between them. This CDR3 contains 11 residues. The CDR3 DNA reads TGCAGCGCGACAGGGAACACTGAAGCTTTCTTT. Translating gives CSATGNTEAFF. The variable domain in full, completed from reference TRBV29-1 and TRBJ1-1, reads SAVISQKPSRDICQRGTSLTIQCQVDSQVTMMFWYRQQPGQSLTLIATANQGSEATYESGFVIDKFPISRPNLTFSTLTVSNMSPEDSSIYLCSATGNTEAFFGQGTRLTVV.

The chain's CDR3 is CASSSRPDSSYNEQFF. The DNA of the CDR3 is TGTGCCAGCAGCTCCCGACCGGACAGCTCCTACAATGAGCAGTTCTTC. The V gene is TRBV7-9, the J gene TRBJ2-1, with a possible D match to TRBD1 (6 bases). The CDR3 contains 16 residues. V was cut by 4 bases and J by 0 bases, with 13 bases left in between. The germline gives CDR1 SEHNR, CDR2 FQNEAQ (reference sequence).

The rearrangement uses TRBV6-2 or TRBV6-3 and TRBJ1-1, with D unclear. The CDR3 extends over 13 amino acids. V lost 2 bases and J lost 7, with 11 bases in between. Germline V gene sequence: CDR1 MNHEY, CDR2 SVGEGT. Written as DNA, the CDR3 is TGTGCCAGCAGTTACGCCAGGCCCCATGAAGCTTTCTTT. The encoded protein is CASSYARPHEAFF.

The rearrangement links TRBV5-5 to TRBJ1-4; tentatively, D is TRBD1 (5 bases). This CDR3 region has 15 residues. Trimming removed 4 bases at V and 8 bases at J, with 18 bases between. Germline-derived CDR1 and CDR2 are SGHKS and YYEKEE (reference sequence). CDR3 sequence reads: CASSTPAGREEKLFF. The CDR3 DNA reads TGTGCCAGCAGCACTCCGGCAGGGAGGGAGGAAAAACTGTTTTTT.

This clone occurred once. The gene calls are TRBV5-1 and TRBJ2-1; 11 bases match TRBD2. This CDR3 has 16 residues. Germline V gene lookup returns CDR1 SGHRS and CDR2 YFSETQ. Trimming cost V 0 bases and J 7 bases; bases outside gene matches: 6. Here the CDR3 reads CASSLVLAGGRNEQFF. The DNA for the CDR3 is TGCGCCAGCAGCTTGGTGCTAGCGGGGGGACGTAATGAGCAGTTCTTC.

The chain recombines TRBV5-4 with TRBJ2-1; 11 positions agree with TRBD2. Germline CDR1 and CDR2: SGHNT and YYREEE (reference sequence). The V and J ends lost 2 bases and 2 bases, in that order; junction bases with no gene match: 6. CDR3 length: 17 amino acids. CDR3 in amino acids: CASSLTSGSLAYNEQFF. CDR3 sequence (DNA): TGTGCCAGCAGCTTAACTAGCGGGAGTTTGGCCTACAATGAGCAGTTCTTC. The whole variable domain, filled in from reference TRBV5-4 and TRBJ2-1, reads ETGVTQSPTHLIKTRGQQVTLRCSSQSGHNTVSWYQQALGQGPQFIFQYYREEENGRGNFPPRFSGLQFPNYSSELNVNALELDDSALYLCASSLTSGSLAYNEQFFGPGTRLTVL.

The rearrangement links TRBV10-1 to TRBJ1-4, with a tentative D call TRBD1 (6 bases). Per germline, CDR1 WNHNN and CDR2 SYGVQD (reference sequence). V lost 4 bases, J lost 5 bases, and 23 bases lay in between. The CDR3 contains 18 residues. CDR3 nucleotide sequence: TGCGCCAGCAGTGTTCAGGGGTACCCTTCAACTAAGAATGAAAAACTGTTTTTT. It encodes CASSVQGYPSTKNEKLFF.

The CDR3 sequence: CAWGGDSYNEQFF. The DNA of the CDR3 is TGTGCCTGGGGAGGGGATTCATACAATGAGCAGTTCTTC. The genes are TRBV30 and TRBJ2-1, with a possible D match to TRBD2 (6 bases). Between the trimmed V and J ends, which lost 5 bases and 4 bases, there was a span of 12 bases. CDR3 length equals 13 residues. From germline, CDR1 is GTSNPN and CDR2 SVGIG (reference sequence).

The chain employs TRBV9 and TRBJ1-1, with TRBD1 as a possible D gene (5 bases). Trimming pared 5 bases from V and 2 bases from J, leaving 10 bases between. CDR3 length equals 13 residues. Germline loops: CDR1 SGDLS, CDR2 YYNGEE. Here the CDR3 reads CASSGDVNTEAFF. Here the CDR3 DNA reads TGTGCCAGCAGTGGGGACGTAAACACTGAAGCTTTCTTT.

V is TRBV7-9 and J is TRBJ2-1; 8 bases line up with TRBD1. This CDR3 is built from 14 residues. CDR1 SEHNR and CDR2 FQNEAQ come from the germline V gene (reference sequence). J gave up 7 bases and V 4 bases, and 6 bases lay outside the gene matches. DNA of the CDR3: TGTGCCAGCAGCTCTCCGGGGACAGGAAATGAGCAGTTCTTC. Translation: CASSSPGTGNEQFF.

V gene TRBV5-1 combines with J gene TRBJ1-3; possible D gene TRBD1, 5 bases. V dropped 1 base and J dropped 1 base, with 9 bases sitting between them. Germline V gene sequence: CDR1 SGHRS, CDR2 YFSETQ. The CDR3 is 15 residues long. The DNA of the CDR3 is TGCGCCAGCAGCTTGACGGGACCGTCTGGAAACACCATATATTTT. Translated, it gives CASSLTGPSGNTIYF.

This chain connects TRBV2 to TRBJ2-2, with no clear D. The CDR3 is made up of 15 amino acids. Looked up from germline, CDR1 is SNHLY and CDR2 is FYNNEI. Deletions cut 3 bases from V and 2 bases from J, with 10 bases between. CDR3 amino acids: CASSESRVNTGELFF. The CDR3 DNA reads as TGTGCCAGCAGTGAGTCTCGGGTTAACACCGGGGAGCTGTTTTTT.

The chain joins TRBV18 to TRBJ2-5, with 9 positions matching TRBD2. With 6 bases clipped from V and 4 bases from J, the junction kept 12 bases outside the gene matches. Germline values: CDR1 KGHSH, CDR2 LQKENI. CDR3 length: 16 residues. CDR3 nucleotide sequence: TGTGCCAGCTCGCCCGGGACTAGCTCGTTTGGAGAGACCCAGTACTTC. It translates to CASSPGTSSFGETQYF.

This chain uses TRBV19 with TRBJ1-5, with D perhaps matching TRBD1 (5 bases). Germline V lookup: CDR1 LNHDA, CDR2 SQIVND (reference sequence). The CDR3 consists of 16 residues. With 6 bases removed from V and 0 bases from J, the gap between germline ends came to 15 bases. DNA of the CDR3: TGTGCCAGTAGCCAAGACAGATCCTATAGCAATCAGCCCCAGCATTTT. Translation gives CASSQDRSYSNQPQHF.